Sequencing of this T cell receptor (beta chain) was carried out in a study of chemoradiotherapy in HPV16-positive cancers. The ends were cut back, 4 bases at V and 4 bases at J, with 16 bases in the middle. The CDR3 consists of 14 residues. The germline CDR1 and CDR2 sequences are SQVTM and ANQGSEA. Whole-study findings and limits: Candidate HPV-specific clones and E7-related TCR motifs grew in tumor during treatment.

A note on this clone: What it binds is unknown.

TCRdb's table, derived via immunoSEQ multiplex PCR, lists solely in-frame clones and lacks some. The sample carries about 7,000 clones, over 60% recorded once. The material was obtained from a patient who underwent chemoradiotherapy. The clonotype was recovered from a human donor with HPV-associated anogenital cancer. J is TRBJ1-1 and V is TRBV29-1, with D unresolved. CDR3 nucleotide sequence: TGCAGCGTTGCCCCAAGAACGTTGGCCACTGAAGCTTTCTTT. It encodes CSVAPRTLATEAFF.